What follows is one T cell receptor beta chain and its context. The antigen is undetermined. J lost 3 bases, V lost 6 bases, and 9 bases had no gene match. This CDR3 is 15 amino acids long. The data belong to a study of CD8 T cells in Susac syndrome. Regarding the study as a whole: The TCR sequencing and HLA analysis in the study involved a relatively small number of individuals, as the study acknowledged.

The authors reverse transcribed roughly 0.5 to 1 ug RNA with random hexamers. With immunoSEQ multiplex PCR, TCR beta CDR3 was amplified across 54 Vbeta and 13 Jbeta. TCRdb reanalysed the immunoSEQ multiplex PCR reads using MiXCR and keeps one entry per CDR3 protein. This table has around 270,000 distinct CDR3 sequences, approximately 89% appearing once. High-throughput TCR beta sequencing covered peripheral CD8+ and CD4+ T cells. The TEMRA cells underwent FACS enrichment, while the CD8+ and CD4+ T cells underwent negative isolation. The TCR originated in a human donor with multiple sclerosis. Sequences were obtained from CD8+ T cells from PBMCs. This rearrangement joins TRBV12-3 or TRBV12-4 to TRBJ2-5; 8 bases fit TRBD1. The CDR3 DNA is TGTGCCAGCAGAAGGGACAGGACCAGGGAAGAGACCCAGTACTTC. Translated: CASRRDRTREETQYF.